The present entry profiles one TCR beta chain with its context. Its matching antigen is unknown. The CDR3 consists of 15 residues. In germline, CDR1 is SGHRS, CDR2 YFSETQ. Unmatched junction bases numbered 6, after V lost 0 bases and J lost 6 bases. One entry per CDR3 protein results from TCRdb running MiXCR on the 5' RACE reads. The data contain roughly 450,000 distinct CDR3 sequences, roughly 20% of them singletons. The data derive from a study of T-cell memory formation after mild COVID-19. Study in general: Across donors, TCR clusters were largely donor specific.

The study's findings and limits: The study detected some responding clones in pre-infection memory, suggesting cross-reactive memory joined. There was a balanced CD4/CD8 profile in clones contracting day 15 to 85, and later expanders leaned CD4+.

V and J are TRBV5-1 and TRBJ2-3; 8 bases are a match to TRBD1. The sequencing input was PBMCs or a T cell subset sorted from them (not recorded which). The clonotype was recovered from an adult woman who had mild COVID-19 (a few samples of this study predate the infection). Cell type and time point are not known. The CDR3 DNA reads as TGCGCCAGCAGCTTGGGACAGGGGAATGGGGATACGCAGTATTTT. Amino acid sequence: CASSLGQGNGDTQYF. The complete variable domain, with remaining parts taken from reference TRBV5-1 and TRBJ2-3, reads KAGVTQTPRYLIKTRGQQVTLSCSPISGHRSVSWYQQTPGQGLQFLFEYFSETQRNKGNFPGRFSGRQFSNSRSEMNVSTLELGDSALYLCASSLGQGNGDTQYFGPGTRLTVL.